This T cell receptor (beta chain) was recorded in a study of T cells expressing NK-cell markers. Using the 5' RACE reads, TCRdb records one entry per CDR3 protein without DNA. The sample has about 120,000 distinct CDR3 sequences. Sequencing input: blood T cells: a sorted CD56 or NKG2C T cell subset, CD4+ or CD8+ T cells, or bulk PBMC T cells (not recorded which). This TCR was sampled from a woman between 18 and 69 years old in good health.

The CDR3 spells CASSNGGNEQFF. The chain joins TRBV7-9 to TRBJ2-1; TCRdb proposes TRBD2, but this gene call is untestable without DNA. The CDR3 is 12 residues long. Germline values: CDR1 SEHNR, CDR2 FQNEAQ (reference sequence).